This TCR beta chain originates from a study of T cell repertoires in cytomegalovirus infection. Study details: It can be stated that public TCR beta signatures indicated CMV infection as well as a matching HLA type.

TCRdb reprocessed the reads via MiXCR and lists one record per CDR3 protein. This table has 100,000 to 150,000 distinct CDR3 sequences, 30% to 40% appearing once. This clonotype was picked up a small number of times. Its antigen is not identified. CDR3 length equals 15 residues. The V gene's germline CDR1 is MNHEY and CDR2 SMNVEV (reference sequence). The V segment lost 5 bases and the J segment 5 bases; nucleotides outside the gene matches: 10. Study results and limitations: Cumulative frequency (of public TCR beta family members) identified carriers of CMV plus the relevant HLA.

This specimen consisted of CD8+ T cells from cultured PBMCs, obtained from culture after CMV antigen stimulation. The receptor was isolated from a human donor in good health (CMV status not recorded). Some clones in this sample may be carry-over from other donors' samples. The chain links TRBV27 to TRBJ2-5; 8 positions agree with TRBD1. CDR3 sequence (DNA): TGTGCCAGCAGTCCCCGACAGGGGATGATGGAGACCCAGTACTTC. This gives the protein CASSPRQGMMETQYF.